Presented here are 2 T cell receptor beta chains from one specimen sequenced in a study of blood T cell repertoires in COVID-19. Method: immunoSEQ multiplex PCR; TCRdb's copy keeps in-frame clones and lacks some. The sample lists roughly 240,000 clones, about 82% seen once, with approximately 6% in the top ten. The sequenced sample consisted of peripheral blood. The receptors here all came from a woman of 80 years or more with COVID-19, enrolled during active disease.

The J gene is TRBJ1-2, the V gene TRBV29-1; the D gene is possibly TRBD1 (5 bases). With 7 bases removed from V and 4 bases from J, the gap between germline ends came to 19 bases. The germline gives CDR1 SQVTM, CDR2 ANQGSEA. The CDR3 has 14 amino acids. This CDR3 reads CSAAGQGGVYGYTF. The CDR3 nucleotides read TGCAGCGCTGCCGGGCAGGGTGGGGTCTATGGCTACACCTTC.

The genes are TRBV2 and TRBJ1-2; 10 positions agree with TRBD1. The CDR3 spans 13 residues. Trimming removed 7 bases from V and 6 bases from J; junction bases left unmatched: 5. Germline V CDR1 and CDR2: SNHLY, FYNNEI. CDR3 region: CASTPGTGDGYTF. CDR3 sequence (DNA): TGTGCCAGCACCCCCGGGACAGGGGATGGCTACACCTTC.